Below, 20 T cell receptor beta chains from the same sample are listed, as sequenced in a study of T cell responses to AZD1222 COVID-19 vaccine (TCRdb year 2021). The method behind the library was the immunoSEQ multiplex PCR assay. What TCRdb holds here is the immuneACCESS table cut down to in-frame rearrangements. Part of the clones is not present; checked against another copy, under half of the missing clones reflect an unresolved V gene, and the others are unexplained. This sample gives 150,000 or so clones in total; 91% of them show up just once. The top ten hold more than 0.9% of the sample. In the paper's terms, the time point label means: about 28 days (+/-7) after the second vaccine dose. The input for sequencing was peripheral blood, taken 28 days after the second AZD1222 dose. The source is an adult who received the AZD1222 COVID-19 vaccine.

The rearrangement links TRBV5-1 to TRBJ1-2; TRBD1 is a possible D gene (5 bases). The CDR3 spans 15 residues. The germline V gene has CDR1 SGHRS and CDR2 YFSETQ. V was pared by 2 bases and J by 5 bases, with 16 bases between. DNA of the CDR3: TGCGCCAGCAGCTTAGAGGGACCTCGGGGGTATGGCTACACCTTC. It codes for CASSLEGPRGYGYTF.

The chain is built from TRBV5-1 and TRBJ2-7; the match to TRBD2 covers 8 bases. Germline V CDR1 and CDR2: SGHRS, YFSETQ. The CDR3 length is 15 residues. The ends lost 5 bases at V and 0 bases at J; junction bases unmatched: 7. CDR3 nucleotide sequence: TGCGCCAGCAGACCACTAGCGGAGAGCTCCTACGAGCAGTACTTC. Its translation: CASRPLAESSYEQYF.

CDR3: CASSSPSGRALSYEQYF. The DNA for the CDR3 is TGTGCCAGCAGCTCCCCTAGCGGGAGGGCCCTCTCCTACGAGCAGTACTTC. The V call is TRBV7-9, the J call TRBJ2-7, with 12 bases fitting TRBD2. V shed 4 bases, J shed 0 bases, and the junction held 7 bases outside the gene matches. CDR1 is SEHNR and CDR2 is FQNEAQ in the germline V gene (reference sequence). The CDR3 has 17 residues.

The rearrangement joins TRBV18 to TRBJ2-1; TRBD2 matches 15 bases. Germline V gene sequence: CDR1 KGHSH, CDR2 LQKENI. This CDR3 is built from 16 residues. After removal of 3 bases from V and 9 bases from J, the junction contained 6 bases not matched to a gene. The CDR3, as DNA: TGTGCCAGCTCACCTCCAGGACTAGCGGGGGGGAGTGAGCAGTTCTTC. Translation gives CASSPPGLAGGSEQFF.

V is TRBV10-1 and J is TRBJ2-4, with TRBD1 matching over 11 bases. From germline, CDR1 is WNHNN and CDR2 SYGVQD (reference sequence). V was clipped by 4 bases and J by 6 bases; unmatched bases: 2. This CDR3 region has 14 residues. This CDR3 reads CASSGTGGGNIQYF. CDR3 in DNA: TGCGCCAGCAGTGGGACAGGGGGCGGAAACATTCAGTACTTC.

The J gene is TRBJ1-1, the V gene TRBV7-8; possibly TRBD1 for D (6 bases). With 2 bases removed from V and 8 bases from J, the gap between germline ends came to 18 bases. The CDR3 is 15 amino acids. CDR1 and CDR2 (germline): SGHVS, FQNEAQ. Written as DNA, the CDR3 is TGTGCCAGCAGCTTAAGATCAGGGGTAAGGTTGGAAGCTTTCTTT. Its translation is CASSLRSGVRLEAFF.

The chain is built from TRBV7-6 and TRBJ1-4; 7 bases agree with TRBD1. J was trimmed by 7 bases and V by 5 bases; bases with no gene match: 10. The CDR3 has 15 residues. In germline, CDR1 is SGHVS, CDR2 FNYEAQ. The CDR3 protein is CASSPRQGFPEKLFF. For the CDR3, the DNA is TGTGCCAGCAGCCCGCGACAGGGTTTCCCTGAAAAACTGTTTTTT.

The chain links TRBV28 to TRBJ1-4; D perhaps matches TRBD1 (6 bases). Trimming took off 5 bases at V and 8 bases at J, with 15 bases between the two ends. Germline V CDR1 and CDR2: MDHEN, SYDVKM. This CDR3 is built from 14 residues. The CDR3 DNA is TGTGCCAGCAGTACCCAGGGGATGGGGGAAAAACTGTTTTTT. It yields the protein CASSTQGMGEKLFF.

This clone has just one count. The gene calls are TRBV14 and TRBJ2-2, with D tentatively TRBD2 (5 bases). Trimming removed 4 bases from V and 3 bases from J, with 9 bases in between. Germline lookup yields CDR1 SGHDN and CDR2 FVKESK. The CDR3 has 14 residues. In DNA, the CDR3 is TGTGCCAGCAGCCCCGACGGGGACACCGGGGAGCTGTTTTTT. It yields the protein CASSPDGDTGELFF.

A note on this clone: The same CDR3 is also encoded by other DNA sequences in this sample. The CDR3 nucleotides read TGTGCCAGCAGACCCGGGACAGGGGGCGATCAGCCCCAGCATTTT. It is translated as CASRPGTGGDQPQHF. V and J are TRBV28 and TRBJ1-5; 12 bases align to TRBD1. The CDR3 loop spans 15 amino acids. J gave up 5 bases and V 6 bases, and 5 bases lay outside the gene matches. Germline assignment: CDR1 MDHEN and CDR2 SYDVKM.

This clone appeared a single time. The chain links TRBV27 to TRBJ1-1, with 8 bases matching TRBD1. The CDR3 consists of 14 residues. V was pared by 3 bases and J by 4 bases, with 4 bases of the junction left unmatched. In germline, CDR1 is MNHEY, CDR2 SMNVEV (reference sequence). CDR3 in DNA: TGTGCCAGCAGTTTCGGACAGGGTACCACTGAAGCTTTCTTT. Amino acid sequence: CASSFGQGTTEAFF.

CDR3 nucleotide sequence: TGTGCCAGAAGCTTGGACGGGACTAGCGGCAATGAGCAGTTCTTC. Translating gives CARSLDGTSGNEQFF. V usage is TRBV7-5 and J usage is TRBJ2-1; the table calls TRBD2, which could not be checked here. TRBV7-5 is an annotated pseudogene. The CDR3 loop spans 15 amino acids.

The genes are TRBV7-2 and TRBJ1-5; D is possibly TRBD1 (6 bases). V lost 5 bases to trimming and J lost 0 bases, with 17 bases between them. CDR1 and CDR2 from the germline V gene are SGHTA and FQGNSA. The CDR3 length is 17 residues. CDR3 in DNA: TGTGCCAGCAGCCTCGTGGGGGGACAATCTAGCAATCAGCCCCAGCATTTT. Its protein product is CASSLVGGQSSNQPQHF.

V usage is TRBV7-6 and J usage is TRBJ1-3, with a tentative D call TRBD1 (5 bases). The CDR3 sequence is 17 residues long. V lost 5 bases and J lost 2, with 19 bases in between. CDR1 SGHVS and CDR2 FNYEAQ come from the germline V gene. CDR3 DNA sequence: TGTGCCAGCAGCCCCAGGGCCGGCAGGATTACTGGAAACACCATATATTTT. The encoded protein is CASSPRAGRITGNTIYF.

This rearrangement joins TRBV19 to TRBJ2-7; 7 bases are shared with TRBD1. V shed 3 bases, J shed 2 bases, and the junction held 4 bases outside the gene matches. The CDR3 is 14 amino acids. From germline, CDR1 is LNHDA and CDR2 SQIVND (reference sequence). The CDR3 sequence is CASSMVDRTYEQYF. The DNA of the CDR3 is TGTGCCAGTAGTATGGTGGACAGGACCTACGAGCAGTACTTC.

The V and J genes are TRBV7-8 and TRBJ1-2; 11 nucleotides align to TRBD1. Trimming removed 1 base from V and 3 bases from J; junction bases left unmatched: 10. Germline CDR1 SGHVS, CDR2 FQNEAQ. This CDR3 has 18 amino acids. The CDR3 DNA sequence: TGTGCCAGCAGCTTAGTAGTAGGGACAGGGGGTAGATACTATGGCTACACCTTC. Its protein is CASSLVVGTGGRYYGYTF.

V is TRBV4-3 and J is TRBJ1-3; D possibly corresponds to TRBD1 (5 bases). CDR3 length: 16 amino acids. The germline CDR1 and CDR2 sequences are LGHNA and YSLEER. The V end was cut by 0 bases, the J end by 1 base, with 10 bases between. The CDR3 coding sequence is TGCGCCAGCAGCCAAGATTGGGGGACGTCTGGAAACACCATATATTTT. Its protein product is CASSQDWGTSGNTIYF.

V usage is TRBV4-1 and J usage is TRBJ1-1, with 9 bases fitting TRBD1. Per the germline V gene, CDR1 is MGHRA and CDR2 is YSYEKL. This CDR3 contains 13 residues. The ends lost 4 bases at V and 12 bases at J; junction bases unmatched: 9. CDR3 in DNA: TGCGCCAGCAGCCTCATCCGGGACAGGGAGACTTTCTTT. Amino acid sequence: CASSLIRDRETFF.

This chain connects TRBV19 to TRBJ1-6; the D is unclear. CDR3 length: 13 amino acids. Deletions cut 1 base from V and 7 bases from J, with 5 bases between. Germline V gene lookup returns CDR1 LNHDA and CDR2 SQIVND (reference sequence). The CDR3 sequence is CASSIGLNSPLHF. The CDR3 coding sequence is TGTGCCAGTAGTATAGGGTTAAATTCACCCCTCCACTTT.

This clone was seen more than once but under ten times. The gene calls are TRBV28 and TRBJ1-1; D not certain. Per the germline V gene, CDR1 is MDHEN and CDR2 is SYDVKM. CDR3 length equals 12 residues. Trimming took off 10 bases at V and 1 base at J, with 10 bases between the two ends. The CDR3 region is CATYYANTEAFF. DNA for the CDR3: TGTGCCACCTATTACGCGAACACTGAAGCTTTCTTT.